This TCR beta chain originates from a study of T cell clusters in autoimmune cytopenias. TRB rearrangements were amplified by touch-down multiplex PCR with mixed TRB-A/B primers. Each CDR3 protein gets one entry in TCRdb, which reprocessed the multiplex PCR reads and gives no DNA. The sample data list about 9,500 distinct CDR3 sequences. In terms of frequency, this clonotype is medium-sized. Some 34,000 genome equivalents of blood DNA were amplified for TRB. The CDR3 sequence is 14 residues long. The V gene's germline CDR1 is MNHEY and CDR2 SVGEGT. This sequence was found in a human donor with an autoimmune cytopenia or autoimmune hepatitis (not recorded which). The genes are TRBV6-2 or TRBV6-3 and TRBJ2-3; the TCRdb D gene call, TRBD1, has no DNA to confirm it. The sample taken for sequencing was peripheral blood. The CDR3 reads CASMSWGRTDTQYF.